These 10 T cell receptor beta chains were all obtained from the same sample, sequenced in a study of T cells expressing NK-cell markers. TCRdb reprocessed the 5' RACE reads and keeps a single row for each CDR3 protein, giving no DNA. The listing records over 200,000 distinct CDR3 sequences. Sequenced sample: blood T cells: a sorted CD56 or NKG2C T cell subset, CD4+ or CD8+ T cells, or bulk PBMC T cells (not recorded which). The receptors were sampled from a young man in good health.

This CDR3 is CSARPPSPLDTGELFF. This chain uses TRBV20-1 with TRBJ2-2; TCRdb's D call of TRBD2 is untestable without DNA. CDR3 size: 16 residues. Germline-derived CDR1 and CDR2 are DFQATT and SNEGSKA (reference sequence).

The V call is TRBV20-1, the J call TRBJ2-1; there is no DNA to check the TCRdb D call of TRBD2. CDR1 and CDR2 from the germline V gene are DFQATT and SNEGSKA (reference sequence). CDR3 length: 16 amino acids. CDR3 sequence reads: CSANQLAGSPRNEQFF.

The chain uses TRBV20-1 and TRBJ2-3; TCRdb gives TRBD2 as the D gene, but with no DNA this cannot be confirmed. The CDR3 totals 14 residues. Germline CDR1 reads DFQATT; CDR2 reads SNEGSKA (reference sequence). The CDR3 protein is CSAQIAVSWDTQYF.

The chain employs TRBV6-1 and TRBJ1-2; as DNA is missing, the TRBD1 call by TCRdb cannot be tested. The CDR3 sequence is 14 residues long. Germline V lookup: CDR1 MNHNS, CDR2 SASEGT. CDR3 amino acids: CASSLGQSRYGYTF.

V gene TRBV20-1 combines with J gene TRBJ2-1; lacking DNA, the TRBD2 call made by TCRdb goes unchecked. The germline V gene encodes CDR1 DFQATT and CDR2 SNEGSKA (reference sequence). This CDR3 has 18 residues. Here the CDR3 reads CSASHSLGLAGSYNEQFF.

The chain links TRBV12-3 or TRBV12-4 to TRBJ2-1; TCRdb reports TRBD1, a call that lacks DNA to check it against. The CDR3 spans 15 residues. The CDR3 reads CASSPRTGSLWEQFF.

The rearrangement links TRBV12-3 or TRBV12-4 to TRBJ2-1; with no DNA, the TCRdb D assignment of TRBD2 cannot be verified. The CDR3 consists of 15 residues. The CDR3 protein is CASSFPSGGDYRQFF.

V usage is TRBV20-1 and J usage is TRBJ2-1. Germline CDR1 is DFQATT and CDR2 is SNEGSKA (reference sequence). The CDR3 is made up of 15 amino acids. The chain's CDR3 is CSATTDQSSYNEQFF.

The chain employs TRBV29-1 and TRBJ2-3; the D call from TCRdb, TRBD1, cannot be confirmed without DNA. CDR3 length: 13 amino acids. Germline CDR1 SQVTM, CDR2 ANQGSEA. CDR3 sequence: CSVEGVLTDTQYF.

CDR3 region: CASSGDGLAAYEQYF. The chain combines TRBV28 with TRBJ2-7; TCRdb indicates TRBD2, and absent DNA this call remains unverified. CDR1 is MDHEN and CDR2 is SYDVKM in the germline V gene. The CDR3 loop spans 15 amino acids.